A single sample gave rise to the 31 T cell receptor beta chains below, sequenced in a study of blood T cell repertoires in COVID-19. Profiling relied on immunoSEQ multiplex PCR, and the TCRdb table lists in-frame clones only, not all of them. Here the sample spans approximately 450,000 clones, about 90% being singletons. The material sequenced was PBMCs or T cells enriched from blood (not recorded which). These receptors originate from a woman aged 18-30 years with acute COVID-19.

J is TRBJ1-1 and V is TRBV7-3; TRBD1 matches at 7 bases. From germline, CDR1 is SGHTA and CDR2 FQGTGA. V dropped 2 bases and J dropped 4; count of bases not matched to a gene: 7. The CDR3 runs to 15 residues. This chain's CDR3 is CASSLEGARSTEAFF. For the CDR3, the DNA is TGTGCCAGCAGCTTAGAGGGGGCCCGGAGCACTGAAGCTTTCTTT.

V gene TRBV14 combines with J gene TRBJ2-3; D is undetermined. The length of the CDR3 is 18 residues. Germline assignment: CDR1 SGHDN and CDR2 FVKESK. V dropped 4 bases and J dropped 2 bases, with 22 bases sitting between them. Here the CDR3 reads CASSLFFGGTNFTDTQYF. The CDR3 DNA reads TGTGCCAGCAGCCTCTTTTTTGGCGGCACGAATTTCACAGATACGCAGTATTTT.

The rearrangement links TRBV27 to TRBJ2-7; 12 positions match TRBD2. The CDR3 totals 14 residues. The V and J ends lost 11 bases and 3 bases, in that order; junction bases with no gene match: 8. Germline lookup yields CDR1 MNHEY and CDR2 SMNVEV (reference sequence). The CDR3, as DNA: TGTGCCTCCAGGGGACTAGCGGGTTTCTACGAGCAGTACTTC. Translated, it gives CASRGLAGFYEQYF.

The chain joins TRBV27 to TRBJ1-6; D is unclear. Looked up from germline, CDR1 is MNHEY and CDR2 is SMNVEV (reference sequence). V was trimmed by 8 bases and J by 0 bases, leaving 14 bases between them. The CDR3 extends over 16 amino acids. This CDR3 reads CASREAISSYNSPLHF. CDR3 in DNA: TGTGCCAGCCGGGAAGCTATCTCCTCCTATAATTCACCCCTCCACTTT.

This clone was seen a few times. The chain employs TRBV5-1 and TRBJ2-7, with no clear D. CDR3 length: 14 residues. Germline V gene data show CDR1 as SGHRS and CDR2 as YFSETQ. The V and J ends lost 2 bases and 4 bases respectively, with 13 bases between them. The CDR3, as DNA: TGCGCCAGCAGCTTAAATAGAAGAGATTACGAGCAGTACTTC. Its protein is CASSLNRRDYEQYF.

The CDR3 here is CAWSAGQVGGYTF. CDR3 DNA: TGTGCCTGGAGTGCAGGTCAGGTTGGTGGCTACACCTTC. The V gene is TRBV30, the J gene TRBJ1-2; D is unclear. The V end was cut by 1 base, the J end by 7 bases, with 13 bases between. The germline CDR1 and CDR2 sequences are GTSNPN and SVGIG (reference sequence). This CDR3 is built from 13 residues.

This clone appeared a few times. This sequence joins TRBV30 and TRBJ2-2; maybe TRBD2 (6 bases). V lost 2 bases, J lost 6 bases, and 16 bases lay in between. The length of the CDR3 is 15 residues. Germline-derived CDR1 and CDR2 are GTSNPN and SVGIG (reference sequence). The CDR3 is CAWSRGSGPPGELFF. CDR3 nucleotide sequence: TGTGCCTGGAGTCGTGGGAGCGGGCCCCCCGGGGAGCTGTTTTTT. Supplemented by reference TRBV30 and TRBJ2-2, the full variable domain reads SQTIHQWPATLVQPVGSPLSLECTVEGTSNPNLYWYRQAAGRGLQLLFYSVGIGQISSEVPQNLSASRPQDRQFILSSKKLLLSDSGFYLCAWSRGSGPPGELFFGEGSRLTVL.

J is TRBJ2-2 and V is TRBV24-1; 7 nucleotides align to TRBD2. CDR3 length: 15 residues. Germline CDR1 KGHDR, CDR2 SFDVKD. Trimming took 5 bases from V and 1 from J; bases not matched to a gene: 3. DNA of the CDR3: TGTGCCACCAGTGGTCTAGCGGAGAACACCGGGGAGCTGTTTTTT. This codes for CATSGLAENTGELFF.

This rearrangement joins TRBV2 to TRBJ1-1, with 8 bases lining up with TRBD1. With V trimmed by 6 bases and J by 0 bases, 9 bases remained unmatched. The CDR3 length is 16 residues. Germline loops: CDR1 SNHLY, CDR2 FYNNEI. The CDR3 region is CASSPRQGRMNTEAFF. The CDR3 DNA sequence: TGTGCCAGCAGCCCAAGACAGGGGAGGATGAACACTGAAGCTTTCTTT.

This clone was seen only once. The V gene is TRBV28, the J gene TRBJ1-2; D gene unclear. The germline V gene has CDR1 MDHEN and CDR2 SYDVKM. V was trimmed by 4 bases and J by 5 bases, leaving 17 bases between them. This CDR3 contains 15 residues. The CDR3 nucleotides are TGTGCCAGCAGTTCACCAACGACAAGGCTTTATGGCTACACCTTC. Protein sequence: CASSSPTTRLYGYTF.

The chain is built from TRBV5-1 and TRBJ1-1, with TRBD1 matching over 8 bases. The CDR3 consists of 14 residues. The germline V gene has CDR1 SGHRS and CDR2 YFSETQ. The ends lost 4 bases at V and 1 base at J; junction bases unmatched: 3. The CDR3 is CASSQGASNTEAFF. The CDR3 nucleotides are TGCGCCAGCAGCCAGGGGGCTTCGAACACTGAAGCTTTCTTT.

In nucleotides, the CDR3 is TGTGCCAGCAGGCGAACAGGGGAAGAGACCCAGTACTTC. Its translation is CASRRTGEETQYF. The V and J genes are TRBV6-5 and TRBJ2-5; 7 bases agree with TRBD1. This CDR3 is built from 13 residues. CDR1 is MNHEY, CDR2 SVGAGI, per germline. J lost 3 bases, V lost 6 bases, and 4 bases had no gene match.

V and J are TRBV19 and TRBJ1-1, with D possibly matching TRBD1 (5 bases). Germline CDR1 reads LNHDA; CDR2 reads SQIVND (reference sequence). V gave up 7 bases and J gave up 1 base, with 10 bases separating them. The CDR3 has 13 residues. The CDR3 coding sequence is TGTGCCAGTATTACCACAGGGAACACTGAAGCTTTCTTT. Encoded protein: CASITTGNTEAFF.

This clone was seen a single time. The J gene is TRBJ2-1, the V gene TRBV5-4; maybe TRBD1 (5 bases). The CDR3 runs to 14 residues. CDR1 is SGHNT and CDR2 is YYREEE in the germline V gene (reference sequence). Trimming stripped 7 bases from V and 5 bases from J, with 16 bases between. CDR3: CASHYKDTHNEQFF. Written as DNA, the CDR3 is TGTGCCAGCCACTATAAGGACACCCACAATGAGCAGTTCTTC.

V and J are TRBV29-1 and TRBJ2-7; 8 bases are a match to TRBD2. V was pared by 6 bases and J by 1 base, with 5 bases of the junction left unmatched. The CDR3 length is 13 residues. Germline-derived CDR1 and CDR2 are SQVTM and ANQGSEA. The CDR3: CSVSGGTSYEQYF. The DNA for the CDR3 is TGCAGCGTGTCGGGAGGGACTTCCTACGAGCAGTACTTC.

This chain links TRBV5-1 with TRBJ1-3, with TRBD1 matching 7 bases. With 0 bases clipped from V and 0 bases from J, the junction kept 3 bases outside the gene matches. CDR3 length: 16 residues. Per germline, CDR1 SGHRS and CDR2 YFSETQ. The CDR3 is CASSLGDSSSGNTIYF. For the CDR3, the DNA is TGCGCCAGCAGCTTGGGGGACAGCAGCTCTGGAAACACCATATATTTT.

This chain uses TRBV27 with TRBJ2-1; D is perhaps TRBD1 (6 bases). The V end lost 4 bases, the J end lost 10 bases, and 11 bases lay between the germline ends. Germline V gene data show CDR1 as MNHEY and CDR2 as SMNVEV (reference sequence). CDR3 length: 12 residues. The CDR3, as DNA: TGTGCCAGCAGTTCAAGCGACAGGGAGCAGTTCTTC. As protein: CASSSSDREQFF.

This sequence joins TRBV4-1 and TRBJ1-1, with unresolved D. Germline CDR1 MGHRA, CDR2 YSYEKL. Between the trimmed V and J ends, which lost 3 bases and 4 bases, there was a span of 12 bases. The CDR3 sequence is 14 residues long. CDR3 protein: CASSQLTMSTEAFF. In nucleotides, the CDR3 is TGCGCCAGCAGCCAGTTAACGATGAGCACTGAAGCTTTCTTT.

This chain links TRBV7-2 with TRBJ2-6; 7 positions agree with TRBD1. The CDR3 has 16 residues. Germline-derived CDR1 and CDR2 are SGHTA and FQGNSA. Trimming cost V 7 bases and J 0 bases; bases outside gene matches: 6. The CDR3 here is CASINNRGSGANVLTF. In DNA form, the CDR3 reads TGTGCCAGCATCAATAACAGGGGCTCTGGGGCCAACGTCCTGACTTTC.

The gene calls are TRBV9 and TRBJ1-2; 7 nucleotides line up with TRBD1. From germline, CDR1 is SGDLS and CDR2 YYNGEE. V shed 2 bases and J 7 bases; nucleotides not matched to a gene: 5. The length of the CDR3 is 13 residues. CDR3 bases: TGTGCCAGCAGCGTTGACAGGGTGGGTGGCTACACCTTC. Residues: CASSVDRVGGYTF.

Details on this clone: The sample contains more than one DNA sequence encoding this CDR3. The rearrangement links TRBV28 to TRBJ1-5; 8 nucleotides line up with TRBD1. The ends lost 5 bases at V and 4 bases at J; junction bases unmatched: 4. The CDR3 sequence is 14 residues long. Per germline, CDR1 MDHEN and CDR2 SYDVKM. CDR3 DNA: TGTGCCAGCAGTACGACAGGGGAGAATCAGCCCCAGCATTTT. It yields the protein CASSTTGENQPQHF.

The sample holds one count of this clone. The chain employs TRBV27 and TRBJ1-4; D might be TRBD1 (6 bases). Trimming pared 0 bases from V and 7 bases from J, leaving 9 bases between. CDR3 length equals 14 residues. Germline V gene lookup returns CDR1 MNHEY and CDR2 SMNVEV (reference sequence). The CDR3 DNA reads as TGTGCCAGCAGTTTATCGAAACAGGGTGAAAAACTGTTTTTT. Its translation is CASSLSKQGEKLFF.

The chain joins TRBV28 to TRBJ1-2, with a weak D call TRBD1 (5 bases). Germline assignment: CDR1 MDHEN and CDR2 SYDVKM. The V end was cut by 2 bases, the J end by 5 bases, with 12 bases between. This CDR3 spans 14 amino acids. Here the CDR3 reads CASSLGRQGYGYTF. The CDR3 nucleotides are TGTGCCAGCAGTTTAGGGCGGCAGGGTTATGGCTACACCTTC.

This clone turned up a few times. The chain uses TRBV6-6 and TRBJ1-6; possibly TRBD1 for D (6 bases). V was clipped by 5 bases and J by 10 bases, with 24 bases between them. Germline V CDR1 and CDR2: MNHNY, SVGAGI (reference sequence). The CDR3 is 17 amino acids. For the CDR3, the DNA is TGTGCCAGCAGTCTTCGACTCAGGGGATCAGGGGAATCACCCCTCCACTTT. Protein: CASSLRLRGSGESPLHF.

The chain employs TRBV10-1 and TRBJ1-2; D ambiguous. The CDR3 covers 13 residues. Germline assignment: CDR1 WNHNN and CDR2 SYGVQD (reference sequence). The V gene lost 2 bases and the J gene lost 4 bases, with 8 bases spanning the gap. This CDR3 is CASSEAGTYGYTF. Written as DNA, the CDR3 is TGCGCCAGCAGTGAGGCGGGTACCTATGGCTACACCTTC.

With regard to this clone: A junction end diverges from the germline sequence, so it may reflect a read error. The chain carries TRBV7-7 and TRBJ2-1, with TRBD2 matching over 15 bases. This CDR3 has 16 residues. In germline, CDR1 is SSHAT, CDR2 FNYEAQ (reference sequence). In nucleotides, the CDR3 is TGTGCTAGCAGCTTAGGGACTAGCGGGGGGTGGAATGAGCAGTTCTTC. This translates into CASSLGTSGGWNEQFF.

This clone was seen only once. The chain couples TRBV6-5 to TRBJ2-5, with 8 bases lining up with TRBD1. This CDR3 has 13 amino acids. The V gene end was trimmed by 6 bases and the J gene end by 5 bases; junction bases not matched to a gene: 5. Germline CDR1 is MNHEY and CDR2 is SVGAGI. The CDR3 protein is CASSGQGWETQYF. For the CDR3, the DNA is TGTGCCAGCAGCGGACAGGGCTGGGAGACCCAGTACTTC.

The J gene is TRBJ1-2, the V gene TRBV15; D unclear. Germline CDR1 LNHNV, CDR2 YYDKDF (reference sequence). CDR3 size: 16 residues. The V end was cut by 0 bases, the J end by 4 bases, with 15 bases between. CDR3 nucleotide sequence: TGTGCCACCAGCAGAGATTTTAGGCTAGGAAGCTATGGCTACACCTTC. This gives the protein CATSRDFRLGSYGYTF.

V and J are TRBV10-3 and TRBJ2-7; 8 nucleotides agree with TRBD1. Germline assignment: CDR1 ENHRY and CDR2 SYGVKD. The CDR3 contains 16 residues. The V gene end was trimmed by 3 bases and the J gene end by 2 bases; junction bases not matched to a gene: 9. Here the CDR3 reads CAISDALGQATYEQYF. CDR3 bases: TGTGCCATCAGTGACGCACTGGGACAGGCGACCTACGAGCAGTACTTC.

This sequence joins TRBV11-3 and TRBJ2-5, with D perhaps matching TRBD2 (7 bases). V shed 5 bases and J shed 5 bases, with 12 bases lying between them. CDR3 length equals 13 residues. Germline lookup yields CDR1 SGHNT and CDR2 YENEEA. CDR3 amino acids: CASSLAGAETQYF. CDR3 in DNA: TGTGCCAGCAGCCTGGCGGGGGCCGAGACCCAGTACTTC. The full variable domain, in which reference TRBV11-3 and TRBJ2-5 provide the parts outside the CDR3, is EAGVVQSPRYKIIEKKQPVAFWCNPISGHNTLYWYLQNLGQGPELLIRYENEEAVDDSQLPKDRFSAERLKGVDSTLKIQPAELGDSAVYLCASSLAGAETQYFGPGTRLLVL.

The genes are TRBV11-2 and TRBJ2-2; D unclear. This CDR3 has 13 residues. Trimming stripped 5 bases from V and 1 base from J, with 5 bases between. Germline values: CDR1 SGHAT, CDR2 FQNNGV. The CDR3 loop is CASSTGNTGELFF. The CDR3 coding sequence is TGTGCCAGCAGCACCGGGAACACCGGGGAGCTGTTTTTT.